This TCR beta chain was sequenced during a study of T-cell memory formation after mild COVID-19. V dropped 5 bases and J dropped 7 bases, with 11 bases sitting between them. There are 13 residues in the CDR3. Germline V CDR1 and CDR2: SGHNT, YENEEA. TCRdb recomputed calls from the 5' RACE reads with MiXCR, one row per CDR3 protein. The repertoire holds roughly 450,000 distinct CDR3 sequences, with roughly 18% as singletons. The study, taken as a whole, reports: Pre-infection memory harbored some responding clones, suggesting cross-reactive memory joined. Clones contracting over day 15 to 85 were CD4/CD8 balanced, with later expanders leaning CD4+.

This clonotype was seen a few times. Its antigen remains unknown. V gene TRBV11-3 combines with J gene TRBJ2-2, with TRBD2 as a possible D gene (6 bases). Material: PBMCs or a T cell subset sorted from them (not recorded which). The TCR sequence derives from an adult woman who had mild COVID-19 (a few samples of this study predate the infection). Cell type and time point are not known. The CDR3 sequence is CASSGRSGGELFF. CDR3 DNA sequence: TGTGCCAGCAGCGGGAGGTCGGGCGGGGAGCTGTTTTTT.